This T cell receptor beta chain came from a study of OX40 agonist ivuxolimab in advanced cancers. Overall study context: Head and neck, renal cell, melanoma or hepatocellular carcinoma were the cancers that dose-escalation patients had.

On this clone itself: Its antigen is not identified.

Regarding the study as a whole: Some of the nonresponding patients also showed low levels of normalized T-cell clonal expansion.

Assay: immunoSEQ multiplex PCR; the TCRdb copy retains only in-frame clones and omits some. The sample has tens of thousands of clones; about 94% are singletons. This CDR3 is 17 amino acids long. Trimming removed 5 bases from V and 2 bases from J; junction bases left unmatched: 12. Germline V gives CDR1 SGHVS, CDR2 FQNEAQ. Sequenced here: CD4+ or CD8+ T cells sorted from blood, sampled in a trial of the OX40 agonist ivuxolimab. The source is an adult with an advanced solid tumor such as melanoma, head and neck, liver or kidney cancer. The rearrangement joins TRBV7-8 to TRBJ2-1, with 7 bases that match TRBD1. Here the CDR3 DNA reads TGTGCCAGCAGCCTCTATCTTGGGACAGACCCCTACAATGAGCAGTTCTTC. As protein: CASSLYLGTDPYNEQFF.